The 11 T cell receptor beta chains presented below share a single source sample, sequenced in a study of cytomegalovirus exposure and HLA in healthy donors. Primers included in the PCR were 60 Vbeta and 13 Jbeta primers. This table comes from immunoSEQ multiplex PCR, and its TCRdb copy is limited to in-frame clones, with some not included. The table has 150,000 to 200,000 clones, roughly 73% seen once. The sequencing input was PBMCs. These receptors came from a woman in her 30s in good health and CMV-seronegative.

The chain is built from TRBV5-4 and TRBJ2-7; D ambiguous. V was trimmed by 1 base and J by 3 bases, leaving 11 bases between them. Germline lookup yields CDR1 SGHNT and CDR2 YYREEE (reference sequence). The CDR3 sequence is 14 residues long. This CDR3 is CASSLYLQNYEQYF. The CDR3 DNA sequence: TGTGCCAGCAGCTTGTATCTGCAGAACTACGAGCAGTACTTC.

J is TRBJ2-3 and V is TRBV18; D possibly corresponds to TRBD1 (7 bases). Germline assignment: CDR1 KGHSH and CDR2 LQKENI. This CDR3 spans 17 amino acids. The V gene lost 1 base and the J gene lost 1 base, with 15 bases spanning the gap. CDR3 sequence: CASSPLQGTGGTDTQYF. In DNA form, the CDR3 reads TGTGCCAGCTCACCACTACAGGGGACGGGGGGCACAGATACGCAGTATTTT. Filled out from reference TRBV18 and TRBJ2-3, the complete variable domain reads NAGVMQNPRHLVRRRGQEARLRCSPMKGHSHVYWYRQLPEEGLKFMVYLQKENIIDESGMPKERFSAEFPKEGPSILRIQQVVRGDSAAYFCASSPLQGTGGTDTQYFGPGTRLTVL.

The V and J genes are TRBV6-1 and TRBJ1-3; 8 nucleotides line up with TRBD1. The J segment lost 3 bases and the V segment lost 3 bases, leaving 4 bases of the junction unmatched. Germline values: CDR1 MNHNS, CDR2 SASEGT. The CDR3 spans 15 residues. DNA of the CDR3: TGTGCCAGCAGTGACCAGGGGGCGATTGGAAACACCATATATTTT. It translates to CASSDQGAIGNTIYF.

This clone appeared once. The rearrangement uses TRBV7-6 and TRBJ2-7, with 9 nucleotides matching TRBD2. CDR1 is SGHVS, CDR2 FNYEAQ, per germline. The CDR3 is 16 amino acids. Trimming at V came to 5 bases and at J to 4 bases, leaving 12 bases not matched to a gene. CDR3 residues: CASSPLAGSGSYEQYF. The CDR3 DNA is TGTGCCAGCAGCCCCCTGGCGGGTAGCGGGAGTTACGAGCAGTACTTC.

This chain links TRBV5-1 with TRBJ2-1; 9 bases agree with TRBD1. V gave up 4 bases and J gave up 5 bases; unmatched junction bases: 7. Germline assignment: CDR1 SGHRS and CDR2 YFSETQ. There are 15 residues in the CDR3. For the CDR3, the DNA is TGCGCCAGCAGCCTCGGACAGGGGAGCCACAATGAGCAGTTCTTC. Its protein is CASSLGQGSHNEQFF.

The V call is TRBV7-6, the J call TRBJ1-1; 12 bases align to TRBD1. Germline lookup yields CDR1 SGHVS and CDR2 FNYEAQ. CDR3 length: 20 amino acids. V shed 5 bases, J shed 6 bases, and the junction held 22 bases outside the gene matches. The CDR3 sequence is CASSPLGPSGTGGGRPEAFF. The CDR3, as DNA: TGTGCCAGCAGCCCACTAGGCCCCTCCGGGACAGGGGGCGGAAGGCCTGAAGCTTTCTTT.

V and J are TRBV28 and TRBJ2-1, with 8 nucleotides matching TRBD2. V was pared by 3 bases and J by 0 bases, with 22 bases of the junction left unmatched. This CDR3 has 22 amino acids. Per germline, CDR1 MDHEN and CDR2 SYDVKM. In DNA, the CDR3 is TGTGCCAGCAGTTTTCCCCCCCCCACACAGCGTACTAGCGGACCCTCCTACAATGAGCAGTTCTTC. Its protein product is CASSFPPPTQRTSGPSYNEQFF.

This clone appeared a few times. The V gene is TRBV29-1, the J gene TRBJ1-1; D may be TRBD1 (5 bases). Trimming took off 4 bases at V and 1 base at J, with 16 bases between the two ends. The CDR3 runs to 15 residues. Germline assignment: CDR1 SQVTM and CDR2 ANQGSEA. The CDR3 region has the DNA TGCAGCGTTGCGCCAGGGCGGGGCAGGAACACTGAAGCTTTCTTT. Its protein product is CSVAPGRGRNTEAFF.

The chain joins TRBV6-1 to TRBJ1-4, with 9 bases fitting TRBD1. J lost 8 bases, V lost 4 bases, and 5 bases had no gene match. This CDR3 is built from 14 residues. Germline CDR1 MNHNS, CDR2 SASEGT. The CDR3 region has the DNA TGTGCCAGCAGTGCAGACAGGGGGTACGAAAAACTGTTTTTT. As protein: CASSADRGYEKLFF.

This clone was seen a few times. The J gene is TRBJ2-7, the V gene TRBV2; TRBD2 aligns across 12 bases. J lost 3 bases, V lost 6 bases, and 24 bases had no gene match. This CDR3 region has 21 residues. Germline V CDR1 and CDR2: SNHLY, FYNNEI. CDR3 loop: CASRGDNTGLAGGIPYYEQYF. DNA of the CDR3: TGTGCCAGCAGGGGGGACAATACCGGGCTAGCGGGAGGGATCCCCTACTACGAGCAGTACTTC.

DNA for the CDR3: TGTGCCAGCAGTCCCGCCTCTCCCAGGGACGAGCAGTACTTC. Its protein is CASSPASPRDEQYF. The chain combines TRBV27 with TRBJ2-7; D perhaps matches TRBD1 (5 bases). The V gene's germline CDR1 is MNHEY and CDR2 SMNVEV (reference sequence). Between the trimmed V and J ends, which lost 5 bases and 5 bases, there was a span of 16 bases. This CDR3 comprises 14 residues.